This is a list of T cell receptor beta chains from one sample in a study of blood T cell repertoires in COVID-19. Data came from immunoSEQ multiplex PCR; TCRdb stores just in-frame clones and leaves some out. The data show 230,000 or so clones, with about 88% seen just once and around 6.3% held by the top ten. Sequences were obtained from PBMCs or T cells enriched from blood (not recorded which). The receptor set was obtained from a woman between 50 and 59 years old who had been exposed to COVID-19. Both conserved end residues are part of each CDR3. The D gene is left open where the match is weak. Clone size is shown for a subset of rows, as once, few, many or a class of expanded clone.

TRBJ2-2	once	TRBV11-2	15	TRBD2	TGTGCCAGCAGCCGGAGCGGGGGGGCCACCGGGGAGCTGTTTTTT	CASSRSGGATGELFF
TRBJ2-1	once	TRBV28	14	.	TGTGCCAGCAAACCCCCTCCCGATACAAATGAGCAGTTCTTC	CASKPPPDTNEQFF
TRBJ2-1	.	TRBV14	17	.	TGTGCCAGCAGCCCCAGCGTAGGTGCGGGGAGCTACAATGAGCAGTTCTTC	CASSPSVGAGSYNEQFF
TRBJ1-1	few	TRBV5-1	13	.	TGCGCCAGCAGCTTGGAGTGGGCAGGGGAAGCTTTCTTT	CASSLEWAGEAFF
TRBJ1-1	.	TRBV3-1/TRBV3-2	14	TRBD1	TGTGCCAGCAGCCAACCCGGGACAGGGGCTGAAGCTTTCTTT	CASSQPGTGAEAFF
TRBJ1-2	.	TRBV5-5	16	.	TGTGCCAGCAGGAGGTCCACAGGGAATTATAACTATGGCTACACCTTC	CASRRSTGNYNYGYTF
TRBJ2-1	.	TRBV4-3	14	.	TGCGCCAGCAGGCGAAGGACCCGGAGGAATGAGCAGTTCTTC	CASRRRTRRNEQFF
TRBJ1-4	.	TRBV19	13	.	TGTGCCAGCAAAGGCGGGGGGCGCGGAAAACTGTTTTTT	CASKGGGRGKLFF
TRBJ2-7	.	TRBV5-1	14	TRBD1	TGCGCCAGCAGCTCAGGGGGCCCCTCCTACGAGCAGTACTTC	CASSSGGPSYEQYF
TRBJ1-2	.	TRBV5-1	12	TRBD1	TGCGCCAGCAGCGGGACAGCCTATGGCTACACCTTC	CASSGTAYGYTF
TRBJ1-6	few	TRBV10-2	13	.	TGCGCCAGCGCCGGGTCCTATAATTCACCCCTCCACTTT	CASAGSYNSPLHF
TRBJ1-4	.	TRBV9	14	.	TGTGCCAGCAGCGTAGAGAGGGGGAATGAAAAACTGTTTTTT	CASSVERGNEKLFF
TRBJ1-2	.	TRBV19	18	.	TGTGCCAGTAGTATAGCGACGGGACTCATTCTCACTAACTATGGCTACACCTTC	CASSIATGLILTNYGYTF
TRBJ1-2	.	TRBV27	15	TRBD1	TGTGCCAGCAGTTTACGAGGGGGCGCGGGGTATGGCTACACCTTC	CASSLRGGAGYGYTF
TRBJ1-1	.	TRBV7-9	13	TRBD1	TGTGCCAGCAGCCCGACAGGGGGCGATGAAGCTTTCTTT	CASSPTGGDEAFF
TRBJ1-5	.	TRBV7-9	16	.	TGTGCCAGCAGCTTAGTAGGGTCGGGAGGCAATCAGCCCCAGCATTTT	CASSLVGSGGNQPQHF
TRBJ1-5	few	TRBV12-3/TRBV12-4	13	.	TGTGCCAGCAGTTGGCAGTACAATCAGCCCCAGCATTTT	CASSWQYNQPQHF
TRBJ1-1	.	TRBV13	13	.	TGTGCCAGCAGCTTACGAATAGCCGCTGAAGCTTTCTTT	CASSLRIAAEAFF
TRBJ1-2	.	TRBV19	15	TRBD1	TGTGCCAGCGCGACAGGGTTAGGTATAAACTATGGCTACACCTTC	CASATGLGINYGYTF
TRBJ1-2	once	TRBV7-2	17	TRBD1	TGTGCCAGCAGCAAAGCCCCCAACAGGGGGCTCATACATGGCTACACCTTC	CASSKAPNRGLIHGYTF
TRBJ2-2	.	TRBV5-4	14	TRBD2	TGTGCCAGCAGCTTGAGCGGCGGGGGGAAGGAGCTGTTTTTT	CASSLSGGGKELFF
TRBJ2-7	.	TRBV28	12	.	TGTGCCAGCAGTCTTACAGGTTACGAGCAGTACTTC	CASSLTGYEQYF
TRBJ1-2	.	TRBV6-5	14	TRBD1	TGTGCCAGCAGTTGGACAGGGCCCGTATATGGCTACACCTTC	CASSWTGPVYGYTF
TRBJ2-7	once	TRBV12-3/TRBV12-4	13	.	TGTGCCAGCAGTGTTGGGGCGTCCTACGAGCAGTACTTC	CASSVGASYEQYF
TRBJ1-6	once	TRBV5-6	14	TRBD1	TGTGCCAGCAGCTCGGACAGGGCAAATTCACCCCTCCACTTT	CASSSDRANSPLHF
TRBJ2-7	few	TRBV13	15	TRBD2	TGTGCCAGCAGCTTAGCGGCTAGCGGGGGTTACGAGCAGTACTTC	CASSLAASGGYEQYF
TRBJ1-2	.	TRBV3-1/TRBV3-2	14	TRBD1	TGTGCCAGCAGCGCTAACAGGGGCCGTGGTGGCTACACCTTC	CASSANRGRGGYTF
TRBJ2-1	.	TRBV5-5	16	.	TGTGCCAGCACCTCCGCCCCGACGAGCGCGCACAATGAGCAGTTCTTC	CASTSAPTSAHNEQFF
TRBJ1-1	once	TRBV5-5	13	.	TGTGCCAGCAGCTTGCTAGGATACACTGAAGCTTTCTTT	CASSLLGYTEAFF
TRBJ1-3	.	TRBV18	17	.	TGTGCCAGCTCTCCCTTCGCGACCGGGACTTATGGAAACACCATATATTTT	CASSPFATGTYGNTIYF
TRBJ2-7	.	TRBV19	15	TRBD2	TGTGCCAGTAGCGAACCGGGACTAGGAACCTACGAGCAGTACTTC	CASSEPGLGTYEQYF
TRBJ1-5	.	TRBV10-1	16	.	TGCGCCAGCACGGACAGAGCCACCTATAGCAATCAGCCCCAGCATTTT	CASTDRATYSNQPQHF
TRBJ2-5	many	TRBV2	13	.	TGTGCCAGCAGTGAAGGGCGGAAAGAGACCCAGTACTTC	CASSEGRKETQYF
TRBJ2-7	few	TRBV2	13	TRBD1	TGTGCCAGCGTCCCGGGACAGCCCTACGAGCAGTACTTC	CASVPGQPYEQYF
TRBJ1-3	.	TRBV4-1	14	.	TGCGCCAGCAGCCTAGGGGAGGCTGGAAACACCATATATTTT	CASSLGEAGNTIYF
TRBJ1-1	once	TRBV6-5	16	TRBD1	TGTGCCAGCAGTTACGCCGTTACAGGGGGGTGGACTGAAGCTTTCTTT	CASSYAVTGGWTEAFF
TRBJ2-5	few	TRBV2	18	TRBD2	TGTGCCAGCGCCCATGCGGCCAGCGGGGGGCCGTACCAAGAGACCCAGTACTTC	CASAHAASGGPYQETQYF
TRBJ2-3	.	TRBV11-3	14	.	TGTGCCAGCAGCCCCGGGGGGCGGTCAGATACGCAGTATTTT	CASSPGGRSDTQYF
TRBJ1-6	.	TRBV6-5	15	.	TGTGCCAGCAGGGACTTTGGTGGGCGGAATTCACCCCTCCACTTT	CASRDFGGRNSPLHF
TRBJ2-7	.	TRBV12-5	13	.	TGTGCTAGTGGTTTGGGAGACAGCTACGAGCAGTACTTC	CASGLGDSYEQYF
TRBJ2-3	.	TRBV12-5	13	.	TGTGCTAGTGCCTTTCTTAGCACAGATACGCAGTATTTT	CASAFLSTDTQYF
TRBJ2-2	.	TRBV18	15	TRBD2	TGTGCCAGCTCACCGGGACTAGCTGACACCGGGGAGCTGTTTTTT	CASSPGLADTGELFF
TRBJ1-2	.	TRBV18	15	TRBD1	TGTGCCAGCTCACCAAGGGACAGGCCAAGTGGTGGCTACACCTTC	CASSPRDRPSGGYTF
TRBJ2-2	.	TRBV7-6	15	.	TGTGCCAGCAGCTTAGGGGGGCCTTACACCGGGGAGCTGTTTTTT	CASSLGGPYTGELFF
TRBJ2-5	.	TRBV3-1/TRBV3-2	13	TRBD1	TGTGCCAGCGCCCATGGGACAGCCGAGACCCAGTACTTC	CASAHGTAETQYF
TRBJ1-2	.	TRBV2	12	.	TGTGCCAGCAGTGACAGGGTTAATGGCTACACCTTC	CASSDRVNGYTF
TRBJ1-2	few	TRBV7-3	16	.	TGTGCCAGCAGCTCCTGGACGGTGGAGGGCCTGTATGGCTACACCTTC	CASSSWTVEGLYGYTF
TRBJ2-5	.	TRBV7-3	15	TRBD2	TGTGCCAGCAGCTTCCTAGCGGGGACCCAAGAGACCCAGTACTTC	CASSFLAGTQETQYF
TRBJ1-1	.	TRBV29-1	10	TRBD1	TGCAGCGTTCAACAGGGGGGAGCTTTCTTT	CSVQQGGAFF
TRBJ1-3	.	TRBV12-5	15	.	TGTGCTAGTGGTTTGGGACTTCTCTCTGGAAACACCATATATTTT	CASGLGLLSGNTIYF
TRBJ1-4	.	TRBV25-1	14	.	TGTGCCAGCAGTGCCTCACAGACTACGGGAAAACTGTTTTTT	CASSASQTTGKLFF
TRBJ1-2	once	TRBV10-1	14	.	TGCGCCAGCAGTGAGTCGGGCAGCTCCTATGGCTACACCTTC	CASSESGSSYGYTF
TRBJ2-1	.	TRBV4-2	16	TRBD1	TGTGCCAGCAGCCAGTCCGCGGGACAGGGGGTCTATGAGCAGTTCTTC	CASSQSAGQGVYEQFF
TRBJ2-3	.	TRBV2	16	.	TGTGCCAGCAGTTTCCGCTTAGCGGCTAGCACAGATACGCAGTATTTT	CASSFRLAASTDTQYF
TRBJ2-3	once	TRBV30	16	TRBD2	TGTGCCTGGACCCTGGGGACTAGCGGGGGCATCGGGGGGCAGTATTTT	CAWTLGTSGGIGGQYF
TRBJ1-5	.	TRBV3-1/TRBV3-2	14	.	TGTGCCAGCAGCCAAGCCGCCCGGGATCAGCCCCAGCATTTT	CASSQAARDQPQHF
TRBJ2-2	.	TRBV19	15	.	TGTGCCAGTAGTACCCGGACAGATAACACCGGGGAGCTGTTTTTT	CASSTRTDNTGELFF
TRBJ1-1	.	TRBV29-1	11	TRBD1	TGCAGCACCGGACAGGGGATTCGAGCTTTCTTT	CSTGQGIRAFF
TRBJ1-5	once	TRBV5-1	15	.	TGCGCCAGCAGCTTGGACGGTTATAGCAATCAGCCCCAGCATTTT	CASSLDGYSNQPQHF